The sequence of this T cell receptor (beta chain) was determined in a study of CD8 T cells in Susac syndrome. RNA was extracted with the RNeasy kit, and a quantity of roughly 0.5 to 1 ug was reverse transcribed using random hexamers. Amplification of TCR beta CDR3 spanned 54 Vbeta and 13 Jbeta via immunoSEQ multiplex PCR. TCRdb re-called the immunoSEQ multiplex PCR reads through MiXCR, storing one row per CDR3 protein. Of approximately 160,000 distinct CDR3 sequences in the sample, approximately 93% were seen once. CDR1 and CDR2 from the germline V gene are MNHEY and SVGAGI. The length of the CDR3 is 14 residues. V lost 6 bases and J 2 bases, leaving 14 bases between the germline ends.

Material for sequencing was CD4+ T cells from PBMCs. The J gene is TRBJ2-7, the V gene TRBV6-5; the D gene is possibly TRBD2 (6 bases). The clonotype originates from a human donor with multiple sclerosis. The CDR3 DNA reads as TGTGCCAGCAGCCCGCGGGACGTGACCTACGAGCAGTACTTC. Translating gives CASSPRDVTYEQYF.